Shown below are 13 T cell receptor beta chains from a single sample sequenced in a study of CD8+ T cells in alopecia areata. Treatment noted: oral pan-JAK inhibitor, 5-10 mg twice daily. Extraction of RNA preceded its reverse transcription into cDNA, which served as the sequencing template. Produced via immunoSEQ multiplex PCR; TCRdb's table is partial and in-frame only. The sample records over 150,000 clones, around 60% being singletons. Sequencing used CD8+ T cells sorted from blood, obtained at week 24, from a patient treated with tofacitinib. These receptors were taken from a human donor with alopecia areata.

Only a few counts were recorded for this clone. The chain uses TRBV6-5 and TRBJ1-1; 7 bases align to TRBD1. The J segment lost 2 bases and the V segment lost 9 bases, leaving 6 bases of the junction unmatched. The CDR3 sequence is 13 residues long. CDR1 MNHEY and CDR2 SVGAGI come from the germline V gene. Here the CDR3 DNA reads TGTGCCAGTCAGGGGGATCTTAACACTGAAGCTTTCTTT. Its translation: CASQGDLNTEAFF.

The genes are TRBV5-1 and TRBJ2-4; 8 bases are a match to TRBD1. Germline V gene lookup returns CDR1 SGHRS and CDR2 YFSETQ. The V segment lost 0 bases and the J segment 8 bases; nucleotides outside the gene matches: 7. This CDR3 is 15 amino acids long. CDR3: CASSLEGQGRYIQYF. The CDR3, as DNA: TGCGCCAGCAGCTTGGAAGGACAGGGTAGATACATTCAGTACTTC.

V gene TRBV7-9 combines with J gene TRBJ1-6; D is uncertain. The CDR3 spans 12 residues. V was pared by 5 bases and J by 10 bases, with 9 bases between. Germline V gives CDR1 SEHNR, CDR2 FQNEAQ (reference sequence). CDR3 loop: CASSIGGSPLHF. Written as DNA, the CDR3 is TGTGCCAGCAGCATAGGAGGCTCACCCCTCCACTTT.

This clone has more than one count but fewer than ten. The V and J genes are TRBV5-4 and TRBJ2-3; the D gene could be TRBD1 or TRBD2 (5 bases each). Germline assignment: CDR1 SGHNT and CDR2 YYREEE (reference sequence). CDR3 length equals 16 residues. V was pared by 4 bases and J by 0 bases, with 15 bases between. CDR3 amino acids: CASSPESGRSTDTQYF. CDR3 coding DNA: TGTGCCAGCAGCCCCGAATCGGGACGTAGCACAGATACGCAGTATTTT.

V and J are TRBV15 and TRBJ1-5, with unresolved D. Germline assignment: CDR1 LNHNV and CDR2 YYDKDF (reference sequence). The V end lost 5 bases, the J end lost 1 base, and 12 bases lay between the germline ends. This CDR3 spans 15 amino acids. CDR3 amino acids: CATSERLGSNQPQHF. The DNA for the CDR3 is TGTGCCACCAGCGAACGATTGGGGAGCAATCAGCCCCAGCATTTT.

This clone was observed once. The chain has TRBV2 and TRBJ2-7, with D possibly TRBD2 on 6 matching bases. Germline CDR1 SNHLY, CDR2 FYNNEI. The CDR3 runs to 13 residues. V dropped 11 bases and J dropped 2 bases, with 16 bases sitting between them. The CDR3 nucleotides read TGTGCCGTGGAGGGCACAGACCCCTACGAGCAGTACTTC. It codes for CAVEGTDPYEQYF.

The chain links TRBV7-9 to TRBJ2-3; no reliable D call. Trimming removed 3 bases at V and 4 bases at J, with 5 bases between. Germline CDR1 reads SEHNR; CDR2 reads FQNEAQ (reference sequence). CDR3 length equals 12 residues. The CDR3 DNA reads TGTGCCAGCAGCTTCATTTCAGATACGCAGTATTTT. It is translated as CASSFISDTQYF.

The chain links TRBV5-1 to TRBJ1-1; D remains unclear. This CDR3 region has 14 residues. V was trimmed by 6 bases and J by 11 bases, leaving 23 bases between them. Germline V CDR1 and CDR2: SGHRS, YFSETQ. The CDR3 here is CASTYDWTNTGAFF. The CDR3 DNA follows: TGCGCCAGCACCTACGATTGGACGAACACTGGGGCTTTCTTT.

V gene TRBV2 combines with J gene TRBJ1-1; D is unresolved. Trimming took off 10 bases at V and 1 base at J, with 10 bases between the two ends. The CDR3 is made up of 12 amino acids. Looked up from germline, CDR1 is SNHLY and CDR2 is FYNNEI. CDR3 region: CANTPRNTEAFF. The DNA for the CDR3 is TGTGCCAATACGCCACGGAACACTGAAGCTTTCTTT.

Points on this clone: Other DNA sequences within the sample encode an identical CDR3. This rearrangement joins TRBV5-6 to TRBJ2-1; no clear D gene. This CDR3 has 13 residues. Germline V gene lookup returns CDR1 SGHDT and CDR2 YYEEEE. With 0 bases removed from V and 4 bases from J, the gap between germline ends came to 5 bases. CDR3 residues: CASSLGAYNEQFF. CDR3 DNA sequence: TGTGCCAGCAGCTTGGGGGCTTACAATGAGCAGTTCTTC.

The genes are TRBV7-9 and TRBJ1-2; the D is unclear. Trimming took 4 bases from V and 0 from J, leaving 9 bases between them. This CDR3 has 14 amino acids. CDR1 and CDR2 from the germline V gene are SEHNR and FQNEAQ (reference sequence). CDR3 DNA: TGTGCCAGCAGCTCCCCAACTACTAACTATGGCTACACCTTC. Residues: CASSSPTTNYGYTF.

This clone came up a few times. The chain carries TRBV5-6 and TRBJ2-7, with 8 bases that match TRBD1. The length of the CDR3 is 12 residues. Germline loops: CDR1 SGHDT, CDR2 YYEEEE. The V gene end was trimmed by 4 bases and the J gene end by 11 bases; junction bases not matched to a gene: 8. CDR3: CASSPGGQDEYF. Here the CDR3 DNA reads TGTGCCAGCAGCCCTGGGGGACAGGACGAGTACTTC.

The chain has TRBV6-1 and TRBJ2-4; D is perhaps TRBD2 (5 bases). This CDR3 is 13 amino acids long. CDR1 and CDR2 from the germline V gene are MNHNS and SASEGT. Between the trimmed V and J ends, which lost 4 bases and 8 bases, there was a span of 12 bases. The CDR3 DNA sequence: TGTGCCAGCAGTGCGGGGTTTCGGGACATTCAGTACTTC. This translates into CASSAGFRDIQYF.